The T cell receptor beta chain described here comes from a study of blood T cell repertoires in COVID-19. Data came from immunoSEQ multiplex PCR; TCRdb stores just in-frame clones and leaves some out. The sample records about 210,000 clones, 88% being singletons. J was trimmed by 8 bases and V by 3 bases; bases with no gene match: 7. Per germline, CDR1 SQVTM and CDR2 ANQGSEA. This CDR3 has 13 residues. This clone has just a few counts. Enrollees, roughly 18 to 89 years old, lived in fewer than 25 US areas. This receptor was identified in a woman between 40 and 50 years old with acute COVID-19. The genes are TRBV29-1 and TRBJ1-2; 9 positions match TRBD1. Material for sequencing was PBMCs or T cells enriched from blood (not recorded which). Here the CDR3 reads CSVDTGGGKGYTF. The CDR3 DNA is TGCAGCGTTGATACAGGGGGCGGGAAAGGCTACACCTTC. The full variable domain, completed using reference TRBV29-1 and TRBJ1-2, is SAVISQKPSRDICQRGTSLTIQCQVDSQVTMMFWYRQQPGQSLTLIATANQGSEATYESGFVIDKFPISRPNLTFSTLTVSNMSPEDSSIYLCSVDTGGGKGYTFGSGTRLTVV.